The 21 T cell receptor beta chains below all came from one sample that was sequenced in a study of identical twins' blood T cells. TCRdb recomputed calls from the 5' RACE reads with MiXCR, one row per CDR3 protein. The sample consists of 350,000 to 400,000 distinct CDR3 sequences, about 28% of them appearing once. The sample taken for sequencing was PBMCs. Every receptor here comes from a woman aged 18-49 years in good health.

CDR3: CAIPSGGKLFF. As DNA, the CDR3 is TGTGCCATCCCCTCGGGGGGAAAACTGTTTTTT. This chain uses TRBV27 with TRBJ1-4; tentatively, D is TRBD1 (5 bases). The CDR3 totals 11 residues. The germline gives CDR1 MNHEY, CDR2 SMNVEV (reference sequence). Trimming cost V 10 bases and J 10 bases, with 13 bases left between them.

There are many counts of this clonotype. The J gene is TRBJ1-1, the V gene TRBV5-1, with 7 bases matching TRBD1. The CDR3 sequence is 13 residues long. Germline lookup yields CDR1 SGHRS and CDR2 YFSETQ. V gave up 0 bases and J gave up 10 bases; unmatched junction bases: 6. The CDR3 loop is CASSLERGPGAFF. CDR3 coding DNA: TGCGCCAGCAGCTTGGAGAGGGGGCCTGGAGCTTTCTTT.

The chain has TRBV5-6 and TRBJ2-7; D is ambiguous. The germline V gene encodes CDR1 SGHDT and CDR2 YYEEEE. This CDR3 is 15 amino acids long. V was cut by 0 bases and J by 0 bases, with 10 bases left in between. CDR3 sequence: CASSLGIGFSYEQYF. The CDR3 bases are TGTGCCAGCAGCTTGGGTATAGGATTCTCCTACGAGCAGTACTTC.

Turning to this clonotype: This clone may be a read error of a much larger clone one base away. The chain uses TRBV7-2 and TRBJ1-6; unclear D gene. The CDR3 is 13 residues long. Between the trimmed V and J ends, which lost 6 bases and 0 bases, there was a span of 3 bases. Germline lookup yields CDR1 SGHTA and CDR2 FQGNSA. In DNA, the CDR3 is TGTGCCAGCAGTTACTCCTATAATTCACCCCTCCACTTT. The encoded protein is CASSYSYNSPLHF.

This chain connects TRBV3-1 to TRBJ1-2; D is unresolved. The CDR3 is made up of 14 amino acids. Germline V gene sequence: CDR1 LGHDT, CDR2 YNNKEL (reference sequence). Trimming removed 2 bases at V and 3 bases at J, with 10 bases between. In DNA, the CDR3 is TGTGCCAGCAGCCAATTTACCGGGTACTATGGCTACACCTTC. Its protein product is CASSQFTGYYGYTF.

This clonotype showed up just a few times. This chain uses TRBV12-3 or TRBV12-4 with TRBJ1-2; no firm D call. The CDR3 covers 14 residues. Trimming left V 3 bases short and J 8 bases short, with 16 bases between. The DNA for the CDR3 is TGTGCCAGCAGTTTTAGGCTGACCTTGGTAGGCTACACCTTC. Its protein product is CASSFRLTLVGYTF.

This clonotype came up a few times. This chain uses TRBV5-5 with TRBJ1-3; D is ambiguous. This CDR3 has 17 amino acids. From germline, CDR1 is SGHKS and CDR2 YYEKEE (reference sequence). The germline V and J ends were trimmed by 0 bases and 4 bases, with 17 bases remaining between them. This chain's CDR3 is CASSLDLGLGSGNTIYF. CDR3 bases: TGTGCCAGCAGCTTGGATCTTGGGTTAGGGTCGGGAAACACCATATATTTT.

This clonotype was observed a few times. The V call is TRBV7-9, the J call TRBJ1-5; D call uncertain. Per germline, CDR1 SEHNR and CDR2 FQNEAQ (reference sequence). There are 16 residues in the CDR3. V was clipped by 4 bases and J by 0 bases, with 13 bases between them. The CDR3 coding sequence is TGTGCCAGCAGCTACTCCGTCGGCGGTAGCAATCAGCCCCAGCATTTT. This codes for CASSYSVGGSNQPQHF.

Points on this clonotype: This may arise from a read error, as a much more abundant clone is one base away. This rearrangement joins TRBV12-3 or TRBV12-4 to TRBJ2-3, with a weak D call TRBD2 (5 bases). This CDR3 has 16 amino acids. The CDR3 region is CASSSSETPSTDTRYF. The CDR3 nucleotides are TGTGCCAGCAGTTCCTCAGAAACTCCTAGCACAGATACGCGGTATTTT.

The gene calls are TRBV27 and TRBJ1-2; TRBD1 aligns across 8 bases. Trimming removed 6 bases from V and 5 bases from J; junction bases left unmatched: 11. Germline lookup yields CDR1 MNHEY and CDR2 SMNVEV (reference sequence). The CDR3 has 15 residues. The CDR3 loop reads CASRPSTGAVYGYTF. The CDR3 nucleotides are TGTGCCAGCAGGCCTTCGACAGGGGCAGTATATGGCTACACCTTC.

This clonotype was seen more than once but under ten times. The V call is TRBV29-1, the J call TRBJ1-4; no firm D call. CDR3 length: 14 amino acids. V lost 4 bases, J lost 0 bases, and 9 bases lay in between. Per germline, CDR1 SQVTM and CDR2 ANQGSEA. CDR3 loop: CSVGSHATNEKLFF. The CDR3 DNA reads TGCAGCGTTGGGTCCCATGCAACTAATGAAAAACTGTTTTTT.

This clonotype appeared a few times. The rearrangement uses TRBV4-1 and TRBJ1-1, with D maybe TRBD1 (5 bases). The ends were cut back, 4 bases at V and 7 bases at J, with 16 bases in the middle. The germline gives CDR1 MGHRA, CDR2 YSYEKL. This CDR3 has 14 residues. For the CDR3, the DNA is TGCGCCAGCAGCCGGGGTACAGGTTCCCGTGAAGCTTTCTTT. Its protein product is CASSRGTGSREAFF.

About this clonotype: A much larger clone differs by one base, so this may be a read error. This rearrangement joins TRBV12-3 or TRBV12-4 to TRBJ1-5; D is ambiguous. The CDR3 is 15 amino acids. Deletions cut 5 bases from V and 2 bases from J, with 13 bases between. The CDR3 here is CASSASWDRNQPQHF. DNA for the CDR3: TGTGCCAGCAGTGCATCATGGGATCGCAATCAGCCCCAGCATTTT.

The J gene is TRBJ1-2, the V gene TRBV6-6, with no clear D. This CDR3 region has 11 residues. Germline CDR1 reads MNHNY; CDR2 reads SVGAGI (reference sequence). The germline V and J ends were trimmed by 10 bases and 6 bases, with 12 bases remaining between them. The CDR3 protein is CATSQWDGYTF. In DNA, the CDR3 is TGTGCCACGTCTCAGTGGGATGGCTACACCTTC.

The rearrangement links TRBV19 to TRBJ2-1; D gene uncertain. The CDR3 contains 17 residues. Trimming removed 1 base from V and 0 bases from J, with 13 bases in between. Per germline, CDR1 LNHDA and CDR2 SQIVND (reference sequence). Written as DNA, the CDR3 is TGTGCCAGTAGTATAGCCTTAGGGCTCAGCTCCTACAATGAGCAGTTCTTC. Translating it yields CASSIALGLSSYNEQFF.

CDR3 sequence reads: CASTLKQGPTYEQYF. The CDR3 bases are TGTGCCAGCACCTTGAAACAGGGTCCTACCTACGAGCAGTACTTC. V gene TRBV7-6 combines with J gene TRBJ2-7; perhaps TRBD1 as D (6 bases). Looked up from germline, CDR1 is SGHVS and CDR2 is FNYEAQ. Trimming shortened V by 7 bases and J by 2 bases, and 18 bases separated the two germline ends. The length of the CDR3 is 15 residues.

This CDR3 reads CASSHEGGLGAFF. In DNA, the CDR3 is TGTGCCAGCAGCCACGAAGGGGGGCTCGGAGCTTTCTTT. V and J are TRBV7-9 and TRBJ1-1; TRBD1 is a possible D gene (6 bases). Germline lookup yields CDR1 SEHNR and CDR2 FQNEAQ (reference sequence). The V end lost 5 bases, the J end lost 10 bases, and 17 bases lay between the germline ends. The CDR3 consists of 13 residues.

This clonotype was found a few times. V gene TRBV5-1 combines with J gene TRBJ1-2, with 7 bases matching TRBD1. CDR1 and CDR2 (germline): SGHRS, YFSETQ. V lost 1 base and J lost 5; bases outside the gene matches: 8. The CDR3 has 15 residues. The CDR3 sequence is CASSLLRQGVYGYTF. The CDR3 DNA sequence: TGCGCCAGCAGCTTGCTAAGACAGGGTGTGTATGGCTACACCTTC. Full variable domain (remainder filled in from reference TRBV5-1 and TRBJ1-2): KAGVTQTPRYLIKTRGQQVTLSCSPISGHRSVSWYQQTPGQGLQFLFEYFSETQRNKGNFPGRFSGRQFSNSRSEMNVSTLELGDSALYLCASSLLRQGVYGYTFGSGTRLTVV.

This chain connects TRBV29-1 to TRBJ1-1; D gene uncertain. The length of the CDR3 is 13 residues. V lost 5 bases to trimming and J lost 3 bases, with 13 bases between them. The germline V gene encodes CDR1 SQVTM and CDR2 ANQGSEA. The CDR3 loop reads CSVHSMRDTEAFF. The DNA for the CDR3 is TGCAGCGTTCATAGCATGAGGGACACTGAAGCTTTCTTT. The full variable domain, with the rest looked up from reference TRBV29-1 and TRBJ1-1, is SAVISQKPSRDICQRGTSLTIQCQVDSQVTMMFWYRQQPGQSLTLIATANQGSEATYESGFVIDKFPISRPNLTFSTLTVSNMSPEDSSIYLCSVHSMRDTEAFFGQGTRLTVV.

This sequence joins TRBV7-9 and TRBJ1-4, with a weak D call TRBD1 (6 bases). V lost 4 bases and J lost 12, with 15 bases in between. The CDR3 consists of 13 residues. Per germline, CDR1 SEHNR and CDR2 FQNEAQ (reference sequence). The CDR3 spells CASSSLLEGELFF. DNA for the CDR3: TGTGCCAGCAGCTCCCTTCTAGAGGGGGAACTGTTTTTT.

This clonotype was detected only a few times. The V gene is TRBV5-1, the J gene TRBJ1-2; 8 nucleotides line up with TRBD1. The CDR3 contains 16 residues. J lost 2 bases, V lost 0 bases, and 6 bases had no gene match. Germline V gene data show CDR1 as SGHRS and CDR2 as YFSETQ. The CDR3 region is CASSLEGRGRNYGYTF. CDR3 coding DNA: TGCGCCAGCAGCTTGGAGGGCAGGGGGCGCAACTATGGCTACACCTTC.